The source of this TCR beta chain is a study of blood T cells in healthy people across ages. This clonotype has only one observation. Antigen: not known. For the second PCR, which ran for about 6 to 11 cycles, a sample-barcoded 5' primer and a J-beta primer mix were used. TCRdb re-called the 5' RACE reads through MiXCR, storing one row per CDR3 protein. This sample has some 1.6 million distinct CDR3 sequences, with about 31% found just once. Caucasian individuals from Russia who were healthy and aged about 6 to 90 acted as donors. Every donor contributed about 10 milliliters of peripheral blood by blood draw. Notes on the study in general: In older individuals, TCR beta diversity per million T cells was lower, falling roughly linearly with age. Expanded clonotype shifts may have been confounded, as the donors had an unknown CMV status.

V lost 1 base and J lost 4; bases outside the gene matches: 15. This CDR3 has 19 residues. The chain joins TRBV12-3 or TRBV12-4 to TRBJ2-3; 9 bases are shared with TRBD2. The sequencing input was blood. This clonotype was obtained from a woman aged 25 to 39 in good health. This CDR3 is CASSLGPLVAGGRADTQYF. Here the CDR3 DNA reads TGTGCCAGCAGTTTAGGCCCCCTTGTTGCGGGGGGGAGAGCAGATACGCAGTATTTT.